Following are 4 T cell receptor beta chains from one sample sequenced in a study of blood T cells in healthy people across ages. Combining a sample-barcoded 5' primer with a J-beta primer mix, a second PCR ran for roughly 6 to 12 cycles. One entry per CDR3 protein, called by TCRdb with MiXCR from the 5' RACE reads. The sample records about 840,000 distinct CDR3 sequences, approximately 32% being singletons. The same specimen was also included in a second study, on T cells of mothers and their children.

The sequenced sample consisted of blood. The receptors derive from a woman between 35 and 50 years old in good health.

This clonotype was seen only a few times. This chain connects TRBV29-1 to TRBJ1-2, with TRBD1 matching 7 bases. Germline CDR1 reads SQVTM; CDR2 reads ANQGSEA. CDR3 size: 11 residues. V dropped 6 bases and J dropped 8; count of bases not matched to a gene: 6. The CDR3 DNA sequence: TGCAGCGTCTACTACAGGGGAGGCTACACCTTC. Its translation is CSVYYRGGYTF.

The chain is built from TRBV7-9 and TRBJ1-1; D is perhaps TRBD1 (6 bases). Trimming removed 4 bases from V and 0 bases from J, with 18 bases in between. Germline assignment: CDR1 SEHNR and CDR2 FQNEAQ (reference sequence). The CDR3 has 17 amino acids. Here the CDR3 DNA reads TGTGCCAGCAGCTCCAGCCCGGGACAACTAATGAACACTGAAGCTTTCTTT. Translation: CASSSSPGQLMNTEAFF.

This CDR3 is CASSQGTGIAEAFF. The CDR3, as DNA: TGCGCCAGCAGCCAAGGGACAGGGATTGCTGAAGCTTTCTTT. This chain links TRBV4-1 with TRBJ1-1; the match to TRBD1 covers 8 bases. The ends lost 1 base at V and 6 bases at J; junction bases unmatched: 4. This CDR3 is built from 14 residues. The V gene's germline CDR1 is MGHRA and CDR2 YSYEKL.

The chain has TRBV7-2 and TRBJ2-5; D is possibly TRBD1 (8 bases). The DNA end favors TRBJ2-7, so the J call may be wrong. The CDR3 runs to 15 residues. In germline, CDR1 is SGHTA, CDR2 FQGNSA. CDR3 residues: CASGSQGGFAYEQYF. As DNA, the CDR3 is TGTGCCAGCGGCTCACAGGGGGGGTTTGCCTACGAGCAGTACTTC.